The T cell receptor (beta chain) described here comes from a study of immune evolution from preneoplasia to lung adenocarcinoma (dated by TCRdb to 2020 to 2023). For the study in its entirety: Immune contexture across lung adenocarcinoma precursors and invasive adenocarcinoma was profiled using immune gene expression, TCR sequencing and multiplex immunofluorescence. Whole exome sequencing and methylation data from the same cohort of nodules were integrated with the immune data. The TCR sequencing data were obtained from around 51 patients. The overall cohort comprised just under 55 patients with pulmonary nodules who underwent surgical resection. Resected precursor lesions (AAH, AIS, MIA) and invasive adenocarcinomas were compared against paired morphologically normal lung tissue. Sample size was based on specimen availability rather than a prior power calculation. POLYSOLVER was used to infer class I HLA alleles from exome data, and LOHHLA was used to detect allele-specific HLA loss. According to the study, about 99 samples went through TCR sequencing. Paper-wide results and their limitations: The highest top T cell clone frequencies were observed in normal lung, and a progressive decrease in top T cell clone frequencies appeared to occur from AAH through AIS, MIA and invasive adenocarcinoma. Because all patients were from Japan and China, applicability to Western populations was uncertain. The highest clonality was observed in normal lung, whereas higher T cell density and diversity but lower clonality appeared to be present in later-stage lesions. The findings were based on association rather than direct causation, and larger cohorts with long-term follow-up and longitudinal biopsies were deemed needed.

TCR beta CDR3 regions were sequenced from DNA using the immunoSEQ hsTCRbeta Kit. The paper's data handling went like this. TCR sequencing data were analysed with the ImmunoSEQ Analyzer. T cell clonality was calculated on productive rearrangements as 1 minus Pielou's evenness. The inverse Simpson index, applied to productive templates, was used to measure T cell diversity. T cell density was defined as TCR beta template counts normalized to usable DNA, with usable DNA estimated by amplifying and sequencing housekeeping genes. TCR metrics were compared across histologic stages using two-sided Kruskal-Wallis tests. TCRdb holds this immuneACCESS table with in-frame rearrangements only. Some clones are missing; in checked studies, unresolved V genes explain under half, and the rest has no known cause. Clonal size and the V and J genes are those of that table, whereas D and trimming came from the DNA. This sample holds roughly 3,200 clones; around half were observed only once. Of the sample, under 25% falls within the top ten clones.

Patients underwent resection in Japan or China between about 2013 and 2017. The histologic diagnosis of each case was independently confirmed on H&E slides by two lung cancer pathologists. The AllPrep DNA/RNA FFPE Kit was used to isolate DNA from FFPE tissue. CDR3 length: 17 amino acids, cysteine to phenylalanine. Only the CDR3 part of the read is kept: 51 bases, read in frame from the first base. A note on this clone: This receptor's antigen is unknown. The record has no base qualities; no much larger clone is one base away.

The TCR was taken from a person aged 50 to 59 with lung adenocarcinoma. The sample taken for sequencing was FFPE normal lung tissue adjacent to the tumor. The sequence joins TRBV21-1 to TRBJ2-6; the DNA was not used to check the table's D call, TRBD1. TRBV21-1 is tagged as a pseudogene. The CDR3 region: CASSKYQQVSGANVLTF. The nucleotides read TGTGCCAGCAGCAAATATCAGCAGGTCTCCGGGGCCAACGTCCTGACTTTC.